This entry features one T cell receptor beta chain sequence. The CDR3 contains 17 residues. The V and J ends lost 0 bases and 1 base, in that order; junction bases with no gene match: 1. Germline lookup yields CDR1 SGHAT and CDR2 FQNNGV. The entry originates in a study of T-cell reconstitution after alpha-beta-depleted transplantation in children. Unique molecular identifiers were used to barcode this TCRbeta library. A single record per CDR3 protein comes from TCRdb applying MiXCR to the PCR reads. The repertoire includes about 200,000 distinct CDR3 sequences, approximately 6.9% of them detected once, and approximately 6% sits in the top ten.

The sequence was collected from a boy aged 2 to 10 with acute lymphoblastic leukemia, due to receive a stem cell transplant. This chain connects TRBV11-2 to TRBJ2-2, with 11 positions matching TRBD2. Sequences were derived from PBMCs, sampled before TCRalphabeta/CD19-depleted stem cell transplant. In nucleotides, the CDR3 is TGTGCCAGCAGCTTAGACGGGACTAGCGGGAACACCGGGGAGCTGTTTTTT. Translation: CASSLDGTSGNTGELFF.